The next 29 T cell receptor beta chains were all read from a single sample in a study of T cells after yellow fever vaccination. TCRdb re-analysed the 5' RACE reads in MiXCR, keeping a single row per CDR3 protein. The table includes under 300,000 distinct CDR3 sequences, 6.9% detected once. Sequencing used CD4+ T cells sorted from PBMCs, obtained 15 days after the yellow fever booster vaccination. The origin of the receptors is a man under 40 who received the YFV17D yellow fever vaccine.

The chain combines TRBV3-1 with TRBJ1-6; weak D call: TRBD1 (5 bases). CDR1 LGHDT and CDR2 YNNKEL come from the germline V gene (reference sequence). V dropped 1 base and J dropped 10 bases, with 11 bases sitting between them. The CDR3 has 14 amino acids. Here the CDR3 DNA reads TGTGCCAGCAGCCAAGGGCAGAGGGGATCACCCCTCCACTTT. This sequence encodes CASSQGQRGSPLHF.

The genes are TRBV20-1 and TRBJ2-4, with 11 bases fitting TRBD2. CDR1 DFQATT and CDR2 SNEGSKA come from the germline V gene (reference sequence). CDR3 size: 13 residues. The junction had 2 bases not matched to a gene; V was cut back by 2 bases and J by 8 bases. The CDR3 spells CSARPGLADIQYF. CDR3 DNA sequence: TGCAGTGCTAGACCGGGACTAGCGGACATTCAGTACTTC.

The rearrangement uses TRBV12-3 or TRBV12-4 and TRBJ2-1; 7 nucleotides agree with TRBD1. The CDR3 is made up of 13 amino acids. V shed 4 bases and J 8 bases; nucleotides not matched to a gene: 5. CDR3 protein: CASSSRQGYEQFF. CDR3 nucleotides: TGTGCCAGCAGTTCACGACAGGGCTATGAGCAGTTCTTC.

The chain links TRBV27 to TRBJ2-3; 11 positions agree with TRBD2. This CDR3 has 14 amino acids. CDR1 is MNHEY, CDR2 SMNVEV, per germline (reference sequence). V lost 8 bases, J lost 3 bases, and 4 bases stayed unmatched. The CDR3 loop is CASAGLAGTDTQYF. In nucleotides, the CDR3 is TGTGCCAGCGCCGGACTAGCGGGTACAGATACGCAGTATTTT.

The V call is TRBV6-2 or TRBV6-3, the J call TRBJ1-5, with D perhaps TRBD1 (5 bases). This CDR3 region has 12 residues. The germline CDR1 and CDR2 sequences are MNHEY and SVGEGT. The germline V and J ends were trimmed by 7 bases and 5 bases, with 9 bases remaining between them. The CDR3 bases are TGTGCCAGCACGCGCAGGGATCAGCCCCAGCATTTT. It translates to CASTRRDQPQHF.

The gene calls are TRBV9 and TRBJ1-1; D gene ambiguous. CDR3 length equals 14 residues. Germline lookup yields CDR1 SGDLS and CDR2 YYNGEE. V lost 4 bases, J lost 3 bases, and 13 bases lay in between. The CDR3 loop reads CASSKSGQDTEAFF. The CDR3 DNA reads TGTGCCAGCAGCAAAAGTGGGCAGGACACTGAAGCTTTCTTT.

This clonotype was detected many times. The chain employs TRBV5-1 and TRBJ2-5; no reliable D call. CDR1 and CDR2 (germline): SGHRS, YFSETQ. V was pared by 0 bases and J by 7 bases, with 10 bases between. The CDR3 is 13 amino acids. In DNA form, the CDR3 reads TGCGCCAGCAGCTTGGATCTAGTTGGGACCCAGTACTTC. Its translation: CASSLDLVGTQYF.

This clonotype occurred many times. The rearrangement uses TRBV5-1 and TRBJ2-1; a weak D match, TRBD2 (6 bases). Per germline, CDR1 SGHRS and CDR2 YFSETQ. Trimming stripped 1 base from V and 0 bases from J, with 11 bases between. This CDR3 region has 16 residues. CDR3 DNA sequence: TGCGCCAGCAGCTTGAGGGGAGGAAGCTCCTACAATGAGCAGTTCTTC. Amino acid sequence: CASSLRGGSSYNEQFF.

The chain is built from TRBV27 and TRBJ2-5, with 8 bases identical to TRBD2. The V segment lost 8 bases and the J segment 4 bases; nucleotides outside the gene matches: 6. Germline assignment: CDR1 MNHEY and CDR2 SMNVEV (reference sequence). This CDR3 comprises 13 residues. The CDR3 coding sequence is TGTGCCAGCCGATTAGCGGGAACAGAGACCCAGTACTTC. Its protein product is CASRLAGTETQYF.

V usage is TRBV5-1 and J usage is TRBJ2-7; 10 nucleotides align to TRBD1. V lost 4 bases, J lost 5 bases, and 9 bases stayed unmatched. CDR3 length equals 15 residues. Germline V gene sequence: CDR1 SGHRS, CDR2 YFSETQ. CDR3 loop: CASSPGTGVYHEQYF. The CDR3 DNA reads as TGCGCCAGCAGCCCGGGGACAGGGGTGTACCACGAGCAGTACTTC. Combining the CDR3 with reference TRBV5-1 and TRBJ2-7 gives the whole variable domain KAGVTQTPRYLIKTRGQQVTLSCSPISGHRSVSWYQQTPGQGLQFLFEYFSETQRNKGNFPGRFSGRQFSNSRSEMNVSTLELGDSALYLCASSPGTGVYHEQYFGPGTRLTVT.

V usage is TRBV11-2 and J usage is TRBJ2-7, with unresolved D. Germline V CDR1 and CDR2: SGHAT, FQNNGV. The CDR3 has 11 residues. The germline V and J ends were trimmed by 3 bases and 6 bases, with 6 bases remaining between them. In nucleotides, the CDR3 is TGTGCCAGCAGCTTCAACAGCGAGCAGTACTTC. Translation gives CASSFNSEQYF.

The CDR3 region is CASAEGSYGYTF. DNA of the CDR3: TGTGCCAGCGCGGAGGGGTCCTATGGCTACACCTTC. This chain uses TRBV3-1 with TRBJ1-2, with D possibly TRBD1 on 5 matching bases. The length of the CDR3 is 12 residues. Between the trimmed V and J ends, which lost 8 bases and 4 bases, there was a span of 11 bases. CDR1 is LGHDT, CDR2 YNNKEL, per germline (reference sequence).

The chain has TRBV7-9 and TRBJ1-1; D may be TRBD1 (5 bases). The V and J ends lost 0 bases and 5 bases respectively, with 10 bases between them. CDR1 is SEHNR and CDR2 is FQNEAQ in the germline V gene (reference sequence). The CDR3 runs to 14 residues. The CDR3: CASSLAAGRTEAFF. CDR3 nucleotides: TGTGCCAGCAGCTTAGCAGCAGGGCGAACTGAAGCTTTCTTT. The full variable domain, in which reference TRBV7-9 and TRBJ1-1 provide the parts outside the CDR3, is DTGVSQNPRHKITKRGQNVTFRCDPISEHNRLYWYRQTLGQGPEFLTYFQNEAQLEKSRLLSDRFSAERPKGSFSTLEIQRTEQGDSAMYLCASSLAAGRTEAFFGQGTRLTVV.

This clonotype was detected only a few times. The V gene is TRBV28, the J gene TRBJ2-5; D remains unclear. Germline loops: CDR1 MDHEN, CDR2 SYDVKM. The CDR3 runs 13 residues. With 6 bases removed from V and 3 bases from J, the gap between germline ends came to 11 bases. CDR3: CASREAVEETQYF. DNA for the CDR3: TGTGCCAGCAGAGAAGCCGTTGAAGAGACCCAGTACTTC.

In its sample, this clonotype was seen many times. The V call is TRBV10-3, the J call TRBJ2-1; 9 bases are a match to TRBD2. Germline V gene lookup returns CDR1 ENHRY and CDR2 SYGVKD. The V gene end was trimmed by 4 bases and the J gene end by 5 bases; junction bases not matched to a gene: 3. This CDR3 has 14 amino acids. Here the CDR3 DNA reads TGTGCCATCAGTGTAGCTAGCGGGAACAATGAGCAGTTCTTC. This translates into CAISVASGNNEQFF.

V and J are TRBV2 and TRBJ2-1, with 8 bases that match TRBD2. Per the germline V gene, CDR1 is SNHLY and CDR2 is FYNNEI. The CDR3 contains 13 residues. The V segment lost 0 bases and the J segment 15 bases; nucleotides outside the gene matches: 7. The CDR3 DNA reads TGTGCCAGCAGTGAAGCCGGGAGGGGCTTGACGTTCTTC. This sequence encodes CASSEAGRGLTFF.

V gene TRBV7-2 combines with J gene TRBJ2-1, with 14 bases fitting TRBD2. This CDR3 spans 15 amino acids. With V trimmed by 5 bases and J by 9 bases, 6 bases remained unmatched. From germline, CDR1 is SGHTA and CDR2 FQGNSA. For the CDR3, the DNA is TGTGCCAGCAGCCCCGGACTAGCGGGAGGTCTTGAGCAGTTCTTC. This gives the protein CASSPGLAGGLEQFF.

This clonotype was seen more than once but under ten times. The chain combines TRBV2 with TRBJ2-1, with D uncertain. The ends were cut back, 4 bases at V and 8 bases at J, with 15 bases in the middle. The CDR3 loop spans 14 amino acids. Germline assignment: CDR1 SNHLY and CDR2 FYNNEI. CDR3: CASSVHGGFYEQFF. CDR3 coding DNA: TGTGCCAGCAGTGTCCATGGTGGGTTCTATGAGCAGTTCTTC.

In its sample, this clonotype was seen many times. The chain employs TRBV25-1 and TRBJ2-7; 7 bases are shared with TRBD2. Germline CDR1 is MGHDK and CDR2 is SYGVNS. The CDR3 covers 14 residues. V lost 5 bases to trimming and J lost 2 bases; unmatched junction nucleotides: 6. DNA of the CDR3: TGTGCCAGCAGTTATAGCGGGCGAGCCTACGAGCAGTACTTC. It yields the protein CASSYSGRAYEQYF.

This clonotype was picked up a small number of times. V and J are TRBV6-5 and TRBJ1-6; TRBD1 might be the D (5 bases). V was cut by 2 bases and J by 1 base, with 6 bases left in between. Germline V gene lookup returns CDR1 MNHEY and CDR2 SVGAGI. CDR3 size: 15 residues. The CDR3 DNA reads TGTGCCAGCAGTTACGGGGGATCCTATAATTCACCCCTCCACTTT. This codes for CASSYGGSYNSPLHF.

V is TRBV5-1 and J is TRBJ1-1; D unresolved. The CDR3 totals 12 residues. Trimming stripped 5 bases from V and 8 bases from J, with 13 bases between. The germline gives CDR1 SGHRS, CDR2 YFSETQ. As DNA, the CDR3 is TGCGCCAGCAGAGGACCGACGGCCGAAGCTTTCTTT. Its protein is CASRGPTAEAFF.

This clonotype has more than one count but fewer than ten. In DNA form, the CDR3 reads TGCGCCAGCAGCTTGGAGGCTAGCGGCTACGAGCAGTACTTC. Encoded protein: CASSLEASGYEQYF. The rearrangement links TRBV5-1 to TRBJ2-7, with 7 bases that match TRBD2. CDR3 length equals 14 residues. V gave up 0 bases and J gave up 3 bases; unmatched junction bases: 3. Per the germline V gene, CDR1 is SGHRS and CDR2 is YFSETQ.

This clonotype was seen only a few times. The chain has TRBV6-2 or TRBV6-3 and TRBJ2-1; weak D call: TRBD2 (7 bases). Germline CDR1 MNHEY, CDR2 SVGEGT. The CDR3 runs to 16 residues. Between the trimmed V and J ends, which lost 6 bases and 3 bases, there was a span of 18 bases. The CDR3 DNA reads TGTGCCAGCAGCCCGGGGGCTAGCGGAAACTACAATGAGCAGTTCTTC. It translates to CASSPGASGNYNEQFF.

This clonotype was observed at least ten times. J is TRBJ2-7 and V is TRBV5-1; D tentatively fits TRBD1 or TRBD2 (5 bases each). CDR3 length: 13 residues. The V gene lost 7 bases and the J gene lost 3 bases, with 14 bases spanning the gap. Germline V gives CDR1 SGHRS, CDR2 YFSETQ. For the CDR3, the DNA is TGCGCCAGCCGCGAGGGGACCCTCTACGAGCAGTACTTC. Its protein product is CASREGTLYEQYF.

This clonotype showed up many times. V usage is TRBV5-6 and J usage is TRBJ2-7; D is ambiguous. CDR3 length: 11 amino acids. With 3 bases removed from V and 5 bases from J, the gap between germline ends came to 6 bases. In germline, CDR1 is SGHDT, CDR2 YYEEEE. The CDR3 bases are TGTGCCAGCAGCTGGGAAAACGAGCAGTACTTC. Protein product: CASSWENEQYF. Looking up the rest from reference TRBV5-6 and TRBJ2-7 gives the full variable domain: DAGVTQSPTHLIKTRGQQVTLRCSPKSGHDTVSWYQQALGQGPQFIFQYYEEEERQRGNFPDRFSGHQFPNYSSELNVNALLLGDSALYLCASSWENEQYFGPGTRLTVT.

This clonotype turned up a few times. The chain couples TRBV7-2 to TRBJ2-3; D is undetermined. CDR3 length: 13 amino acids. Trimming removed 1 base from V and 9 bases from J, with 11 bases in between. The germline V gene has CDR1 SGHTA and CDR2 FQGNSA. The CDR3 region is CASSLDRQNTQYF. As DNA, the CDR3 is TGTGCCAGCAGCTTAGACCGGCAGAACACGCAGTATTTT. Full variable domain (remainder filled in from reference TRBV7-2 and TRBJ2-3): GAGVSQSPSNKVTEKGKDVELRCDPISGHTALYWYRQSLGQGLEFLIYFQGNSAPDKSGLPSDRFSAERTGGSVSTLTIQRTQQEDSAVYLCASSLDRQNTQYFGPGTRLTVL.

The gene calls are TRBV24-1 and TRBJ2-3; D is perhaps TRBD2 (5 bases). The CDR3 length is 17 residues. V lost 1 base to trimming and J lost 2 bases, with 15 bases between them. Looked up from germline, CDR1 is KGHDR and CDR2 is SFDVKD. CDR3 protein: CATSDFVEGEHTDTQYF. CDR3 coding DNA: TGTGCCACCAGTGATTTCGTTGAGGGAGAGCACACAGATACGCAGTATTTT.

J is TRBJ1-2 and V is TRBV20-1, with a tentative D call TRBD1 (5 bases). Between the trimmed V and J ends, which lost 5 bases and 5 bases, there was a span of 27 bases. This CDR3 spans 17 amino acids. In germline, CDR1 is DFQATT, CDR2 SNEGSKA (reference sequence). The CDR3: CSAPARLGGMGGYGYTF. DNA of the CDR3: TGCAGTGCTCCTGCCCGGTTGGGGGGTATGGGGGGTTATGGCTACACCTTC.

This sequence joins TRBV7-6 and TRBJ2-7, with a tentative D call TRBD1 (5 bases). The V gene lost 0 bases and the J gene lost 4 bases, with 16 bases spanning the gap. The CDR3 extends over 16 amino acids. CDR1 and CDR2 (germline): SGHVS, FNYEAQ. The CDR3 region has the DNA TGTGCCAGCAGCTTAGCCCTGGGGCAGGGTACGTACGAGCAGTACTTC. Encoded protein: CASSLALGQGTYEQYF.